This T cell receptor (beta chain) was obtained from a study of cytomegalovirus exposure and HLA in healthy donors. Findings and limits, study-wide: In vitro, three CMV-associated chains proved specific for CMV antigens. A classifier reportedly called cytomegalovirus status with high sensitivity and specificity. Despite most TCR sequences being rare, some public TCRs occurred in many donors.

Trimming cost V 4 bases and J 1 base, with 7 bases left between them. The CDR3 totals 14 residues. Germline CDR1 and CDR2: LNHDA and SQIVND (reference sequence). It was with 60 Vbeta and 13 Jbeta primers that the PCR ran. Data came from immunoSEQ multiplex PCR; TCRdb stores just in-frame clones and leaves some out. In all, the sample yields around 130,000 clones. In regard to this clone: What it binds is not known.

The origin of this receptor is a woman in her thirties or forties in good health and CMV-seronegative. The gene calls are TRBV19 and TRBJ2-2; D uncertain. Sequenced input: PBMCs. The CDR3 DNA reads TGTGCCAGTAGTAGGTCGGGGAACACCGGGGAGCTGTTTTTT. This codes for CASSRSGNTGELFF.